The next 32 T cell receptor beta chains were all read from a single sample in a study of blood T cell repertoires in COVID-19. The protocol was immunoSEQ multiplex PCR, while the TCRdb copy is restricted to in-frame clones and leaves out a portion. The sample lists more than 300,000 clones, 70% to 90% occurring once. Sequenced: peripheral blood. These TCRs come from a woman in her twenties or thirties with COVID-19, enrolled during active disease.

The gene calls are TRBV2 and TRBJ2-2; D remains ambiguous. The CDR3 is 14 amino acids. V lost 9 bases and J 1 base, leaving 12 bases between the germline ends. Looked up from germline, CDR1 is SNHLY and CDR2 is FYNNEI. The CDR3 spells CASAVNRNTGELFF. The CDR3 nucleotides read TGTGCCAGTGCGGTAAATAGGAACACCGGGGAGCTGTTTTTT.

The rearrangement joins TRBV7-9 to TRBJ1-5; unclear D gene. The V gene's germline CDR1 is SEHNR and CDR2 FQNEAQ (reference sequence). This CDR3 comprises 13 residues. The V end lost 1 base, the J end lost 4 bases, and 5 bases lay between the germline ends. For the CDR3, the DNA is TGTGCCAGCAGCTTAGAGAGGAATCAGCCCCAGCATTTT. Amino acid sequence: CASSLERNQPQHF.

The chain uses TRBV5-4 and TRBJ1-1; no clear D. Trimming stripped 0 bases from V and 3 bases from J, with 9 bases between. Germline values: CDR1 SGHNT, CDR2 YYREEE (reference sequence). CDR3 length equals 14 residues. The CDR3 protein is CASSLGGEYTEAFF. CDR3 bases: TGTGCCAGCAGCTTGGGGGGAGAATACACTGAAGCTTTCTTT. The full variable domain, its missing parts supplied by reference TRBV5-4 and TRBJ1-1, is ETGVTQSPTHLIKTRGQQVTLRCSSQSGHNTVSWYQQALGQGPQFIFQYYREEENGRGNFPPRFSGLQFPNYSSELNVNALELDDSALYLCASSLGGEYTEAFFGQGTRLTVV.

The rearrangement links TRBV7-9 to TRBJ1-4; perhaps TRBD1 as D (5 bases). The CDR3 has 14 amino acids. Germline V lookup: CDR1 SEHNR, CDR2 FQNEAQ (reference sequence). The V gene lost 5 bases and the J gene lost 3 bases, with 10 bases spanning the gap. The CDR3 loop reads CASSRQSSNEKLFF. The CDR3 bases are TGTGCCAGCAGCCGACAGTCCTCTAATGAAAAACTGTTTTTT.

The gene calls are TRBV27 and TRBJ1-6; TRBD1 matches at 10 bases. Germline CDR1 reads MNHEY; CDR2 reads SMNVEV (reference sequence). The V segment lost 0 bases and the J segment 8 bases; nucleotides outside the gene matches: 7. CDR3 size: 17 residues. The CDR3 sequence: CASSLSPGQGRYSPLHF. In nucleotides, the CDR3 is TGTGCCAGCAGTTTATCTCCGGGACAGGGGCGATATTCACCCCTCCACTTT.

The CDR3 DNA is TGTGCCAGCAGCCACCTGGGAGGGCCGACTAATGAAAAACTGTTTTTT. The encoded protein is CASSHLGGPTNEKLFF. This chain joins TRBV3-1 (or the pseudogene TRBV3-2) and TRBJ1-4, with D unresolved. Trimming pared 3 bases from V and 2 bases from J, leaving 13 bases between. The germline V gene encodes CDR1 LGHDT and CDR2 YNNKEL (reference sequence). The CDR3 runs to 16 residues.

This clone has only one observation. The chain uses TRBV19 and TRBJ1-5, with 9 bases fitting TRBD1. V gave up 5 bases and J gave up 5 bases; unmatched junction bases: 7. Germline lookup yields CDR1 LNHDA and CDR2 SQIVND (reference sequence). The CDR3 length is 15 residues. For the CDR3, the DNA is TGTGCCAGTAGTTCAACCGGGACAGGGTATCAGCCCCAGCATTTT. This codes for CASSSTGTGYQPQHF. Using reference TRBV19 and TRBJ1-5 for the parts outside the CDR3, the full variable domain is DGGITQSPKYLFRKEGQNVTLSCEQNLNHDAMYWYRQDPGQGLRLIYYSQIVNDFQKGDIAEGYSVSREKKESFPLTVTSAQKNPTAFYLCASSSTGTGYQPQHFGDGTRLSIL.

The CDR3 sequence: CASSDTSGEQFF. Here the CDR3 DNA reads TGTGCCAGCAGCGATACTAGCGGTGAGCAGTTCTTC. The chain employs TRBV14 and TRBJ2-1; 8 nucleotides match TRBD2. Per the germline V gene, CDR1 is SGHDN and CDR2 is FVKESK. V dropped 5 bases and J dropped 9; count of bases not matched to a gene: 3. This CDR3 comprises 12 residues.

The chain links TRBV6-5 to TRBJ1-4; TRBD1 matches at 8 bases. J lost 8 bases, V lost 4 bases, and 6 bases had no gene match. Germline CDR1 is MNHEY and CDR2 is SVGAGI. The CDR3 consists of 14 residues. The CDR3 coding sequence is TGTGCCAGCAGTTTGACAGGGGTGAAGGAAAAACTGTTTTTT. This sequence encodes CASSLTGVKEKLFF.

The gene calls are TRBV10-3 and TRBJ1-3; maybe TRBD1 (5 bases). The V end lost 0 bases, the J end lost 4 bases, and 19 bases lay between the germline ends. CDR1 and CDR2 (germline): ENHRY, SYGVKD. The CDR3 has 18 residues. CDR3 loop: CAISESTLQGSRGNTIYF. CDR3 DNA: TGTGCCATCAGTGAGTCGACTCTTCAGGGCTCACGCGGAAACACCATATATTTT.

This clone was seen a single time. The chain carries TRBV5-4 and TRBJ2-3, with D maybe TRBD2 (5 bases). Germline V gene data show CDR1 as SGHNT and CDR2 as YYREEE (reference sequence). The CDR3 spans 15 residues. Trimming removed 0 bases at V and 3 bases at J, with 11 bases between. The CDR3 region has the DNA TGTGCCAGCAGCTTGGCATCCGGGAATACAGATACGCAGTATTTT. Its protein product is CASSLASGNTDTQYF.

Note on this clone: This specimen includes other DNA sequences encoding the same CDR3. This rearrangement joins TRBV27 to TRBJ1-5; 8 bases are a match to TRBD1. In germline, CDR1 is MNHEY, CDR2 SMNVEV (reference sequence). The CDR3 length is 14 residues. The V segment lost 5 bases and the J segment 5 bases; nucleotides outside the gene matches: 5. As DNA, the CDR3 is TGTGCCAGCAGTCCTGACAGGGGAGATCAGCCCCAGCATTTT. Translation: CASSPDRGDQPQHF.

V and J are TRBV28 and TRBJ1-6, with a possible D match to TRBD1 (5 bases). The CDR3 is 16 amino acids. Deletions cut 7 bases from V and 6 bases from J, with 19 bases between. CDR1 and CDR2 (germline): MDHEN, SYDVKM. CDR3: CASTTISGFRNSPLHF. CDR3 sequence (DNA): TGTGCCAGCACCACAATATCAGGGTTCCGTAATTCACCCCTCCACTTT.

The chain combines TRBV11-3 with TRBJ2-7; TRBD2 is a possible D gene (7 bases). The ends were cut back, 4 bases at V and 3 bases at J, with 10 bases in the middle. Germline CDR1 and CDR2: SGHNT and YENEEA. CDR3 length equals 13 residues. CDR3 coding DNA: TGTGCCAGCAGCTCGGGGGGCCTCTACGAGCAGTACTTC. Translating it yields CASSSGGLYEQYF. The whole variable domain, remainder taken from reference TRBV11-3 and TRBJ2-7, is EAGVVQSPRYKIIEKKQPVAFWCNPISGHNTLYWYLQNLGQGPELLIRYENEEAVDDSQLPKDRFSAERLKGVDSTLKIQPAELGDSAVYLCASSSGGLYEQYFGPGTRLTVT.

This chain uses TRBV2 with TRBJ1-1; weak D call: TRBD1 (6 bases). Germline lookup yields CDR1 SNHLY and CDR2 FYNNEI. The V end was cut by 6 bases, the J end by 5 bases, with 16 bases between. This CDR3 has 14 amino acids. The CDR3: CASSKTAGDTEAFF. CDR3 coding DNA: TGTGCCAGCAGCAAAACGGCAGGGGATACTGAAGCTTTCTTT.

V usage is TRBV11-3 and J usage is TRBJ1-6; D not resolved. The germline V and J ends were trimmed by 5 bases and 12 bases, with 17 bases remaining between them. Germline V CDR1 and CDR2: SGHNT, YENEEA. The CDR3 extends over 14 amino acids. As DNA, the CDR3 is TGTGCCAGCAGCCAGGACGGGCGGGAATTACCCCTCCACTTT. It is translated as CASSQDGRELPLHF.

The chain combines TRBV18 with TRBJ2-2; 7 nucleotides align to TRBD1. CDR3 length equals 16 residues. With V trimmed by 4 bases and J by 4 bases, 9 bases remained unmatched. Germline V gene sequence: CDR1 KGHSH, CDR2 LQKENI. Here the CDR3 reads CASSQTGTASTGELFF. The CDR3 nucleotides read TGTGCCAGCTCACAAACCGGGACAGCCTCCACCGGGGAGCTGTTTTTT.

The V gene is TRBV6-2 or TRBV6-3, the J gene TRBJ1-5; D is possibly TRBD1 (6 bases). Trimming removed 2 bases at V and 3 bases at J, with 14 bases between. There are 16 residues in the CDR3. The germline V gene encodes CDR1 MNHEY and CDR2 SVGEGT. The CDR3 loop is CASSYPLTGYNQPQHF. DNA for the CDR3: TGTGCCAGCAGTTACCCACTAACAGGGTACAATCAGCCCCAGCATTTT.

The chain links TRBV2 to TRBJ1-3; perhaps TRBD1 as D (5 bases). Trimming left V 7 bases short and J 0 bases short, with 13 bases between. Germline V gives CDR1 SNHLY, CDR2 FYNNEI. CDR3 length: 15 residues. The CDR3 sequence: CASTTDRNSGNTIYF. The CDR3 bases are TGTGCCAGCACCACCGACAGAAACTCTGGAAACACCATATATTTT. The variable domain in full, completed from reference TRBV2 and TRBJ1-3, reads EPEVTQTPSHQVTQMGQEVILRCVPISNHLYFYWYRQILGQKVEFLVSFYNNEISEKSEIFDDQFSVERPDGSNFTLKIRSTKLEDSAMYFCASTTDRNSGNTIYFGEGSWLTVV.

This chain connects TRBV15 to TRBJ1-1, with unresolved D. Germline V CDR1 and CDR2: LNHNV, YYDKDF (reference sequence). The V and J ends lost 1 base and 5 bases respectively, with 14 bases between them. The CDR3 loop spans 15 amino acids. The DNA of the CDR3 is TGTGCCACCAGCAGAGGAGGAGGGTATGATACTGAAGCTTTCTTT. Amino acid sequence: CATSRGGGYDTEAFF.

This clone was seen a single time. The J gene is TRBJ1-2, the V gene TRBV24-1; no clear D. The V gene lost 6 bases and the J gene lost 2 bases, with 9 bases spanning the gap. The CDR3 is made up of 13 amino acids. Germline V gene lookup returns CDR1 KGHDR and CDR2 SFDVKD. The CDR3 DNA sequence: TGTGCCACCAGTCTGTCGGAGAACTATGGCTACACCTTC. Translating it yields CATSLSENYGYTF.

CDR3 region: CASSLLRDSRDQPQHF. The DNA for the CDR3 is TGTGCCAGCAGCTTATTAAGGGACAGCAGAGACCAGCCCCAGCATTTT. The rearrangement uses TRBV7-8 and TRBJ1-5, with 7 bases that match TRBD1. CDR3 length: 16 amino acids. Germline lookup yields CDR1 SGHVS and CDR2 FQNEAQ. V was pared by 2 bases and J by 7 bases, with 11 bases of the junction left unmatched.

The chain carries TRBV11-2 and TRBJ1-5; D not resolved. This CDR3 contains 15 residues. Germline CDR1 reads SGHAT; CDR2 reads FQNNGV. V was cut by 5 bases and J by 4 bases, with 15 bases left in between. CDR3 residues: CASSPFGEANQPQHF. The CDR3 DNA reads TGTGCCAGCAGCCCCTTTGGGGAGGCGAATCAGCCCCAGCATTTT.

J is TRBJ2-1 and V is TRBV6-5; D possibly corresponds to TRBD2 (7 bases). Trimming removed 6 bases at V and 4 bases at J, with 16 bases between. CDR1 and CDR2 from the germline V gene are MNHEY and SVGAGI. The CDR3 runs to 15 residues. CDR3 DNA sequence: TGTGCCAGCAGGGACGGGGGGCCAACTTACAATGAGCAGTTCTTC. Its protein product is CASRDGGPTYNEQFF.

The rearrangement links TRBV3-1 (or the pseudogene TRBV3-2) to TRBJ2-2; TRBD2 is a possible D gene (6 bases). This CDR3 has 16 amino acids. Germline values: CDR1 LGHDT, CDR2 YNNKEL (reference sequence). Trimming shortened V by 3 bases and J by 4 bases, and 15 bases separated the two germline ends. This chain's CDR3 is CASSQVSGRGTGELFF. In DNA form, the CDR3 reads TGTGCCAGCAGCCAGGTTTCGGGGCGGGGCACCGGGGAGCTGTTTTTT.

The V call is TRBV5-4, the J call TRBJ2-2; 7 bases line up with TRBD1. The CDR3 consists of 15 residues. The trim removed 2 bases at V and 3 bases at J, leaving 4 bases unmatched. CDR1 is SGHNT and CDR2 is YYREEE in the germline V gene (reference sequence). This chain's CDR3 is CASSFRTGDTGELFF. The DNA of the CDR3 is TGTGCCAGCAGCTTTCGGACAGGAGACACCGGGGAGCTGTTTTTT.

The chain recombines TRBV2 with TRBJ1-2; TRBD1 agrees at 11 bases. From germline, CDR1 is SNHLY and CDR2 FYNNEI. The V and J ends lost 8 bases and 2 bases, in that order; junction bases with no gene match: 7. This CDR3 has 15 residues. The CDR3: CASAFGTGGNYGYTF. The CDR3 nucleotides are TGTGCCAGCGCTTTTGGGACAGGGGGGAACTATGGCTACACCTTC.

The rearrangement joins TRBV24-1 to TRBJ1-1; 7 positions agree with TRBD1. The trim removed 3 bases at V and 6 bases at J, leaving 9 bases unmatched. CDR3 length: 15 amino acids. The germline CDR1 and CDR2 sequences are KGHDR and SFDVKD. In nucleotides, the CDR3 is TGTGCCACCAGTGATCCACTGGAGGGGGCGGCTGAAGCTTTCTTT. This gives the protein CATSDPLEGAAEAFF.

The CDR3 loop is CAIRGTANYGYTF. CDR3 nucleotide sequence: TGTGCCATCCGAGGGACAGCTAACTATGGCTACACCTTC. The V call is TRBV10-3, the J call TRBJ1-2, with 7 bases identical to TRBD1. Trimming cost V 8 bases and J 0 bases; bases outside gene matches: 3. The CDR3 length is 13 residues. In germline, CDR1 is ENHRY, CDR2 SYGVKD.

In DNA, the CDR3 is TGTGCCAGCAGCTTACGGGACTCGAGGGCTACGCAGTATTTT. This sequence encodes CASSLRDSRATQYF. J is TRBJ2-3 and V is TRBV7-6; D might be TRBD2 (6 bases). This CDR3 has 14 residues. Germline V gives CDR1 SGHVS, CDR2 FNYEAQ. V was cut by 2 bases and J by 8 bases, with 14 bases left in between.

V gene TRBV7-6 combines with J gene TRBJ2-3, with TRBD2 identical over 10 bases. Trimming removed 5 bases from V and 1 base from J; junction bases left unmatched: 6. This CDR3 has 16 amino acids. The germline gives CDR1 SGHVS, CDR2 FNYEAQ. CDR3 residues: CASSHRLAGGTDTQYF. The CDR3 nucleotides read TGTGCCAGCAGCCACCGACTAGCGGGCGGCACAGATACGCAGTATTTT.

The chain carries TRBV14 and TRBJ2-1; D not certain. The length of the CDR3 is 12 residues. Germline loops: CDR1 SGHDN, CDR2 FVKESK. V shed 5 bases and J shed 7 bases, with 9 bases lying between them. CDR3 sequence (DNA): TGTGCCAGCAGCTACAGACGGAATGAGCAGTTCTTC. Protein product: CASSYRRNEQFF.